The 22 T cell receptor beta chains listed next were all sequenced from one sample in a study of cytomegalovirus exposure and HLA in healthy donors. Both 60 Vbeta primers and 13 Jbeta primers went into the PCR. Clones were sequenced by immunoSEQ multiplex PCR, and TCRdb holds only the in-frame ones, with some missing. The sample contains about 190,000 clones, roughly 80% of which appear only once. Sample: PBMCs. These receptors came from a male donor in good health and CMV-seronegative.

The chain links TRBV27 to TRBJ1-1; tentatively, D is TRBD1 (6 bases). Germline assignment: CDR1 MNHEY and CDR2 SMNVEV (reference sequence). The length of the CDR3 is 13 residues. V was pared by 5 bases and J by 4 bases, with 11 bases between. The CDR3 spells CASSDTGITEAFF. DNA for the CDR3: TGTGCCAGCAGTGATACAGGGATCACTGAAGCTTTCTTT.

The gene calls are TRBV27 and TRBJ2-2, with TRBD2 identical over 8 bases. Germline CDR1 and CDR2: MNHEY and SMNVEV (reference sequence). The CDR3 extends over 17 amino acids. Trimming cost V 1 base and J 0 bases; bases outside gene matches: 4. CDR3 amino acids: CASSLLQLAANTGELFF. The CDR3 coding sequence is TGTGCCAGCAGTTTATTGCAACTAGCGGCGAACACCGGGGAGCTGTTTTTT.

The sample holds a few counts of this clone. This chain uses TRBV29-1 with TRBJ1-2; the D is unclear. CDR1 is SQVTM, CDR2 ANQGSEA, per germline. V lost 3 bases, J lost 8 bases, and 13 bases lay in between. The CDR3 sequence is 12 residues long. As DNA, the CDR3 is TGCAGCGTTGACAGGTCCAGGAGGGGCTACACCTTC. Protein: CSVDRSRRGYTF.

The chain carries TRBV18 and TRBJ1-1; 7 bases align to TRBD1. From germline, CDR1 is KGHSH and CDR2 LQKENI. The J segment lost 4 bases and the V segment lost 8 bases, leaving 1 base of the junction unmatched. This CDR3 comprises 11 residues. The CDR3 spells CASTGVTEAFF. The CDR3 coding sequence is TGTGCCAGCACAGGGGTCACTGAAGCTTTCTTT.

J is TRBJ2-1 and V is TRBV11-1; 12 positions match TRBD2. The CDR3 covers 16 residues. V gave up 0 bases and J gave up 7 bases; unmatched junction bases: 4. The V gene's germline CDR1 is SGHAT and CDR2 FQDESV (reference sequence). The CDR3 protein is CASSLARTSGINEQFF. The CDR3 DNA reads TGTGCCAGCAGCTTAGCGCGGACTAGCGGGATTAATGAGCAGTTCTTC.

This clone showed up just a few times. This chain joins TRBV6-6 and TRBJ1-5; weak D call: TRBD1 (6 bases). The CDR3 runs to 14 residues. V was cut by 6 bases and J by 3 bases, with 12 bases left in between. Germline CDR1 is MNHNY and CDR2 is SVGAGI (reference sequence). The CDR3 region has the DNA TGTGCCAGCAGCAAGACAGGCATCAATCAGCCCCAGCATTTT. Protein product: CASSKTGINQPQHF.

This clone showed up just a few times. J is TRBJ2-2 and V is TRBV5-6; maybe TRBD2 (6 bases). CDR1 SGHDT and CDR2 YYEEEE come from the germline V gene. The CDR3 covers 15 residues. V was shortened by 2 bases and J by 3 bases, with 11 bases between the two germline ends. The CDR3 here is CASSFFREYTGELFF. The CDR3 bases are TGTGCCAGCAGCTTTTTCCGGGAGTACACCGGGGAGCTGTTTTTT.

J is TRBJ2-2 and V is TRBV2; 8 positions agree with TRBD2. V shed 6 bases, J shed 4 bases, and the junction held 7 bases outside the gene matches. Germline V gene data show CDR1 as SNHLY and CDR2 as FYNNEI. This CDR3 is built from 15 residues. The CDR3 region is CASRTVGRATGELFF. CDR3 nucleotide sequence: TGTGCCAGCAGGACCGTCGGGAGGGCCACCGGGGAGCTGTTTTTT.

The J gene is TRBJ1-2, the V gene TRBV5-5; D is undetermined. Trimming left V 1 base short and J 3 bases short, with 16 bases between. This CDR3 contains 16 residues. Per germline, CDR1 SGHKS and CDR2 YYEKEE (reference sequence). The CDR3 sequence: CASSLPAPTGDYGYTF. As DNA, the CDR3 is TGTGCCAGCAGCTTGCCCGCGCCTACGGGAGACTATGGCTACACCTTC.

The V call is TRBV29-1, the J call TRBJ1-4; D remains ambiguous. The length of the CDR3 is 16 residues. Trimming removed 0 bases at V and 3 bases at J, with 14 bases between. The germline V gene has CDR1 SQVTM and CDR2 ANQGSEA. CDR3 in DNA: TGCAGCGTTGAAGATGAGAGTTTCAGGTCTAATGAAAAACTGTTTTTT. Protein sequence: CSVEDESFRSNEKLFF.

The gene calls are TRBV7-6 and TRBJ2-7; weak D call: TRBD2 (6 bases). Deletions cut 2 bases from V and 0 bases from J, with 11 bases between. CDR3 size: 15 residues. The germline gives CDR1 SGHVS, CDR2 FNYEAQ. The CDR3 spells CASSLLGGASYEQYF. The CDR3 DNA reads as TGTGCCAGCAGCTTACTCGGCGGGGCCTCCTACGAGCAGTACTTC.

The chain uses TRBV27 and TRBJ1-2; 12 bases match TRBD1. This CDR3 has 18 residues. Trimming took 6 bases from V and 4 from J; bases not matched to a gene: 15. Germline lookup yields CDR1 MNHEY and CDR2 SMNVEV (reference sequence). The CDR3 spells CASRAWDRGLSTPYGYTF. CDR3 coding DNA: TGTGCCAGCAGGGCTTGGGACAGGGGGCTGTCTACCCCCTATGGCTACACCTTC.

The chain employs TRBV29-1 and TRBJ2-1, with 7 bases fitting TRBD2. The CDR3 is 13 amino acids. Germline assignment: CDR1 SQVTM and CDR2 ANQGSEA. V gave up 8 bases and J gave up 5 bases; unmatched junction bases: 9. The CDR3 region has the DNA TGCAGCTCTTACGAGCGGGAACACAATGAGCAGTTCTTC. Translation: CSSYEREHNEQFF.

The chain carries TRBV29-1 and TRBJ2-5; possible D gene TRBD1, 6 bases. CDR1 is SQVTM, CDR2 ANQGSEA, per germline. This CDR3 has 11 amino acids. This CDR3 is CSGGQQETQYF. CDR3 bases: TGCAGTGGCGGACAGCAAGAGACCCAGTACTTC. The full variable domain, its missing parts supplied by reference TRBV29-1 and TRBJ2-5, is SAVISQKPSRDICQRGTSLTIQCQVDSQVTMMFWYRQQPGQSLTLIATANQGSEATYESGFVIDKFPISRPNLTFSTLTVSNMSPEDSSIYLCSGGQQETQYFGPGTRLLVL.

The rearrangement uses TRBV5-8 and TRBJ2-6; D possibly corresponds to TRBD1 (6 bases). The V gene's germline CDR1 is SGHTS and CDR2 YDEGEE. The CDR3 totals 16 residues. The V end was cut by 2 bases, the J end by 2 bases, with 11 bases between. CDR3: CASSFLGAAGANVLTF. DNA of the CDR3: TGTGCCAGCAGCTTTTTGGGGGCTGCTGGGGCCAACGTCCTGACTTTC. Variable domain in full (rest from reference TRBV5-8 and TRBJ2-6): EAGVTQSPTHLIKTRGQQATLRCSPISGHTSVYWYQQALGLGLQFLLWYDEGEERNRGNFPPRFSGRQFPNYSSELNVNALELEDSALYLCASSFLGAAGANVLTFGAGSRLTVL.

This clone was picked up one time. The chain uses TRBV27 and TRBJ1-1; TRBD1 might be the D (5 bases). Germline V gene sequence: CDR1 MNHEY, CDR2 SMNVEV (reference sequence). The germline V and J ends were trimmed by 2 bases and 2 bases, with 12 bases remaining between them. The CDR3 contains 15 residues. The CDR3 DNA sequence: TGTGCCAGCAGTTTAGGAGCGGGGGGAAACACTGAAGCTTTCTTT. This sequence encodes CASSLGAGGNTEAFF.

The chain links TRBV10-3 to TRBJ2-2; tentative D call: TRBD1 (6 bases). Looked up from germline, CDR1 is ENHRY and CDR2 is SYGVKD. V lost 7 bases, J lost 0 bases, and 12 bases lay in between. This CDR3 region has 15 residues. This chain's CDR3 is CAITPGTPNTGELFF. CDR3 nucleotides: TGTGCCATCACCCCCGGGACACCGAACACCGGGGAGCTGTTTTTT.

This clone was recorded once. This chain uses TRBV5-1 with TRBJ2-5; 9 bases map to TRBD2. CDR3 size: 15 residues. The trim removed 0 bases at V and 0 bases at J, leaving 0 bases unmatched. Germline CDR1 reads SGHRS; CDR2 reads YFSETQ. In DNA form, the CDR3 reads TGCGCCAGCAGCTTGGAGCGGGGGGACCAAGAGACCCAGTACTTC. Translating gives CASSLERGDQETQYF.

The V gene is TRBV14, the J gene TRBJ1-1; D perhaps matches TRBD1 (5 bases). There are 13 residues in the CDR3. Trimming removed 1 base at V and 7 bases at J, with 10 bases between. The germline V gene encodes CDR1 SGHDN and CDR2 FVKESK. The DNA for the CDR3 is TGTGCCAGCAGCCAAGTCCAGGGAGGTGAAGCTTTCTTT. Translating gives CASSQVQGGEAFF.

This clone was observed once. The chain employs TRBV7-9 and TRBJ2-5; a weak D match, TRBD1 (6 bases). CDR3 size: 13 residues. The germline V gene encodes CDR1 SEHNR and CDR2 FQNEAQ (reference sequence). V was trimmed by 5 bases and J by 1 base, leaving 8 bases between them. This CDR3 reads CASSPDSQETQYF. The CDR3 DNA sequence: TGTGCCAGCAGCCCGGACAGCCAAGAGACCCAGTACTTC.

This clone was seen more than once but under ten times. The chain joins TRBV2 to TRBJ1-1; D unresolved. The germline V and J ends were trimmed by 5 bases and 9 bases, with 10 bases remaining between them. CDR1 and CDR2 (germline): SNHLY, FYNNEI. The CDR3 extends over 11 amino acids. The CDR3 spells CASSSRRQAFF. The CDR3 region has the DNA TGTGCCAGCAGTTCCAGGCGTCAAGCTTTCTTT.

The chain links TRBV18 to TRBJ1-3; 9 bases line up with TRBD1. The CDR3 contains 14 residues. Germline CDR1 reads KGHSH; CDR2 reads LQKENI. After removal of 6 bases from V and 3 bases from J, the junction contained 3 bases not matched to a gene. The CDR3 DNA follows: TGTGCCAGCTCGCGGGACAGGGATGGAAACACCATATATTTT. It specifies CASSRDRDGNTIYF.